This passage covers 14 T cell receptor beta chains from one sample sequenced in a study of T-cell memory formation after mild COVID-19. TCRdb re-called the 5' RACE reads with MiXCR, one entry per CDR3 protein. The sample holds approximately 410,000 distinct CDR3 sequences, more than 20% seen once. Material: PBMCs or a T cell subset sorted from them (not recorded which). The receptor source for this set is an adult woman who had mild COVID-19 (a few samples of this study predate the infection). Cell type and time point are not known.

This chain joins TRBV5-6 and TRBJ1-2, with 9 bases fitting TRBD1. The CDR3 spans 16 residues. The V gene's germline CDR1 is SGHDT and CDR2 YYEEEE. J lost 7 bases, V lost 4 bases, and 14 bases had no gene match. This CDR3 reads CASSLGGQGRLGGYTF. CDR3 sequence (DNA): TGTGCCAGCAGCCTGGGGGGACAGGGACGTTTGGGTGGCTACACCTTC.

The gene calls are TRBV5-1 and TRBJ1-2; TRBD1 aligns across 7 bases. Trimming at V came to 3 bases and at J to 8 bases, leaving 13 bases not matched to a gene. Germline loops: CDR1 SGHRS, CDR2 YFSETQ. This CDR3 contains 15 residues. CDR3 protein: CASSSQSTGWGGYTF. The CDR3, as DNA: TGCGCCAGCAGCTCGCAGTCGACAGGGTGGGGCGGCTACACCTTC. Full variable domain (outside the CDR3, taken from reference TRBV5-1 and TRBJ1-2): KAGVTQTPRYLIKTRGQQVTLSCSPISGHRSVSWYQQTPGQGLQFLFEYFSETQRNKGNFPGRFSGRQFSNSRSEMNVSTLELGDSALYLCASSSQSTGWGGYTFGSGTRLTVV.

J is TRBJ1-3 and V is TRBV15; TRBD1 is a possible D gene (5 bases). CDR3 length: 15 amino acids. Trimming shortened V by 0 bases and J by 2 bases, and 8 bases separated the two germline ends. In germline, CDR1 is LNHNV, CDR2 YYDKDF (reference sequence). The CDR3 spells CATSRDRGPGNTIYF. The CDR3 DNA reads as TGTGCCACCAGCAGAGATCGGGGCCCTGGAAACACCATATATTTT.

This chain uses TRBV5-1 with TRBJ1-1; TRBD1 matches at 7 bases. Germline V gene sequence: CDR1 SGHRS, CDR2 YFSETQ. The V and J ends lost 5 bases and 7 bases, in that order; junction bases with no gene match: 14. The CDR3 loop spans 15 amino acids. This CDR3 reads CASRYEGGLKSEAFF. The CDR3 coding sequence is TGCGCCAGCAGATACGAAGGGGGCCTCAAGAGTGAAGCTTTCTTT.

Worth noting for this clonotype: The junction differs from germline at one of its ends, possibly a read error. The chain has TRBV7-9 and TRBJ2-7; TRBD1 aligns across 10 bases. The CDR3 contains 15 residues. Germline V CDR1 and CDR2: SEHNR, FQNEAQ (reference sequence). As DNA, the CDR3 is TGTGCCGGCAGCTTCGACCCGGGACAGGGGACCGAGCAGTACTTC. This codes for CAGSFDPGQGTEQYF.

The V call is TRBV20-1, the J call TRBJ1-2; 7 bases agree with TRBD1. J was trimmed by 4 bases and V by 8 bases; bases with no gene match: 16. The germline CDR1 and CDR2 sequences are DFQATT and SNEGSKA (reference sequence). The CDR3 loop spans 15 amino acids. The CDR3 sequence is CSSPPILQGSYGYTF. DNA of the CDR3: TGCAGTTCTCCGCCGATACTACAGGGGAGCTATGGCTACACCTTC.

This clonotype was seen only a few times. The rearrangement links TRBV7-9 to TRBJ2-3; D is possibly TRBD1 (6 bases). The V and J ends lost 5 bases and 4 bases respectively, with 16 bases between them. Per germline, CDR1 SEHNR and CDR2 FQNEAQ (reference sequence). CDR3 size: 15 residues. In DNA form, the CDR3 reads TGTGCCAGCAGCCTACGGGACATTGGGGCAGATACGCAGTATTTT. This sequence encodes CASSLRDIGADTQYF.

This clonotype was seen a few times. The chain combines TRBV20-1 with TRBJ2-1; 11 nucleotides align to TRBD2. This CDR3 has 15 residues. Per germline, CDR1 DFQATT and CDR2 SNEGSKA (reference sequence). J was trimmed by 4 bases and V by 2 bases; bases with no gene match: 4. The CDR3 here is CSARSTSGDYNEQFF. CDR3 DNA sequence: TGCAGTGCTAGATCGACTAGCGGGGATTACAATGAGCAGTTCTTC.

V and J are TRBV19 and TRBJ1-2; 8 bases match TRBD1. With V trimmed by 8 bases and J by 3 bases, 14 bases remained unmatched. This CDR3 spans 16 amino acids. In germline, CDR1 is LNHDA, CDR2 SQIVND (reference sequence). CDR3 amino acids: CASGRSTGALYYGYTF. Here the CDR3 DNA reads TGTGCCAGTGGACGATCGACAGGGGCCCTTTACTATGGCTACACCTTC.

This clonotype was seen a few times. This chain joins TRBV7-7 and TRBJ2-7; tentative D call: TRBD2 (5 bases). The CDR3 has 14 residues. Trimming stripped 2 bases from V and 1 base from J, with 9 bases between. CDR1 and CDR2 (germline): SSHAT, FNYEAQ (reference sequence). CDR3 sequence (DNA): TGTGCCAGCAGCTTAAATGAGCGGTCCTACGAGCAGTACTTC. It yields the protein CASSLNERSYEQYF.

The chain uses TRBV3-1 and TRBJ1-1, with D perhaps matching TRBD1 (6 bases). Trimming shortened V by 1 base and J by 11 bases, and 14 bases separated the two germline ends. The germline CDR1 and CDR2 sequences are LGHDT and YNNKEL (reference sequence). The CDR3 is 13 residues long. In nucleotides, the CDR3 is TGTGCCAGCAGCCAAGTTAAAGGGACACGGGCTTTCTTT. Residues: CASSQVKGTRAFF. The whole variable domain, remainder taken from reference TRBV3-1 and TRBJ1-1, is DTAVSQTPKYLVTQMGNDKSIKCEQNLGHDTMYWYKQDSKKFLKIMFSYNNKELIINETVPNRFSPKSPDKAHLNLHINSLELGDSAVYFCASSQVKGTRAFFGQGTRLTVV.

The J gene is TRBJ2-7, the V gene TRBV7-9; D possibly corresponds to TRBD1 (5 bases). CDR3 length: 14 amino acids. The ends were cut back, 5 bases at V and 4 bases at J, with 15 bases in the middle. Germline assignment: CDR1 SEHNR and CDR2 FQNEAQ (reference sequence). CDR3 amino acids: CASSPSRQLYEQYF. In DNA form, the CDR3 reads TGTGCCAGCAGCCCCAGTAGACAGCTATACGAGCAGTACTTC. Complete variable domain (other parts from reference TRBV7-9 and TRBJ2-7): DTGVSQNPRHKITKRGQNVTFRCDPISEHNRLYWYRQTLGQGPEFLTYFQNEAQLEKSRLLSDRFSAERPKGSFSTLEIQRTEQGDSAMYLCASSPSRQLYEQYFGPGTRLTVT.

The rearrangement links TRBV29-1 to TRBJ1-2; 7 nucleotides align to TRBD1. V trimming: 3 bases; J trimming: 5 bases; junction bases outside the gene matches: 6. The V gene's germline CDR1 is SQVTM and CDR2 ANQGSEA. The CDR3 sequence is 13 residues long. The CDR3 DNA reads as TGCAGCGTTGAGCCAAACAGGGGTTATGGCTACACCTTC. Translation gives CSVEPNRGYGYTF. Together with reference TRBV29-1 and TRBJ1-2, the CDR3 gives the full variable domain: SAVISQKPSRDICQRGTSLTIQCQVDSQVTMMFWYRQQPGQSLTLIATANQGSEATYESGFVIDKFPISRPNLTFSTLTVSNMSPEDSSIYLCSVEPNRGYGYTFGSGTRLTVV.

This clonotype was picked up a small number of times. The chain uses TRBV7-8 and TRBJ2-3; 8 bases fit TRBD1. CDR3 length: 13 residues. From germline, CDR1 is SGHVS and CDR2 FQNEAQ. The V segment lost 5 bases and the J segment 4 bases; nucleotides outside the gene matches: 2. CDR3 loop: CASSRDRSDTQYF. For the CDR3, the DNA is TGTGCCAGCAGCCGGGACAGGTCAGATACGCAGTATTTT.